This T cell receptor beta chain originates from a study of blood T cell repertoires in COVID-19. Study as a whole: The United States, Italy and Spain supplied acute and convalescent COVID-19 samples. From T cells, B-cell-depleted T cells, or PBMCs came the material, which was cDNA or gDNA.

In the original workflow: From reference gene primer amplification, estimates of nucleated cell counts were derived. Profiling relied on immunoSEQ multiplex PCR, and the TCRdb table lists in-frame clones only, not all of them. V and J calls and clone size follow that table, whereas D and trimming were derived from the DNA. The table has about 200,000 clones, about nine tenths seen once. The CDR3 consists of 13 residues. Germline CDR1 is LNHDA and CDR2 is SQIVND (reference sequence). V was shortened by 3 bases and J by 6 bases, with 11 bases between the two germline ends. This sequence joins TRBV19 and TRBJ1-2; D is unclear. The specimen sequenced was peripheral blood. This TCR derives from a man younger than 35 with active or convalescent COVID-19. The CDR3 sequence: CASSISMNNGYTF. The CDR3 bases are TGTGCCAGTAGTATTAGCATGAACAATGGCTACACCTTC.